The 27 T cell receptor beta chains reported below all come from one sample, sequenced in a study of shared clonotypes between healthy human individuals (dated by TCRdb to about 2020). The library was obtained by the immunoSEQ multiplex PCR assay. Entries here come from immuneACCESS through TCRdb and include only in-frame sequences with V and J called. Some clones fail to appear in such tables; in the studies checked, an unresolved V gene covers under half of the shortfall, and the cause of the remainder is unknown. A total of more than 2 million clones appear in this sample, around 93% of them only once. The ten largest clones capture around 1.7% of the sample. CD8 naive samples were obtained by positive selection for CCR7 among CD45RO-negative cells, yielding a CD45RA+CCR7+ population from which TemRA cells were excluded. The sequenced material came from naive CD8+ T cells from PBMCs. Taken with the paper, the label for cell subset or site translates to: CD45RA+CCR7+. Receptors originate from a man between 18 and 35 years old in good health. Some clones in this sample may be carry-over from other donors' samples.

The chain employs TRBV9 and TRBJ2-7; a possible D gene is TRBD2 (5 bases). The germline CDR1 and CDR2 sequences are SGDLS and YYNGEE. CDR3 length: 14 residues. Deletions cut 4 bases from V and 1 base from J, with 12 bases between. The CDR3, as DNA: TGTGCCAGCAGCCCCGGCGGGTGGTCCTACGAGCAGTACTTC. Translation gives CASSPGGWSYEQYF.

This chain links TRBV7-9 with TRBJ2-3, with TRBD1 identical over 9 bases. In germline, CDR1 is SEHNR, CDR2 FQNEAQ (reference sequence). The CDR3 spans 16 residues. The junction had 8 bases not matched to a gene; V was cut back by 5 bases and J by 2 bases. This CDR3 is CASSPQGAWVTDTQYF. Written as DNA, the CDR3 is TGTGCCAGCAGCCCACAGGGGGCGTGGGTCACAGATACGCAGTATTTT. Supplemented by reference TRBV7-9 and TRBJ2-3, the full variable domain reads DTGVSQNPRHKITKRGQNVTFRCDPISEHNRLYWYRQTLGQGPEFLTYFQNEAQLEKSRLLSDRFSAERPKGSFSTLEIQRTEQGDSAMYLCASSPQGAWVTDTQYFGPGTRLTVL.

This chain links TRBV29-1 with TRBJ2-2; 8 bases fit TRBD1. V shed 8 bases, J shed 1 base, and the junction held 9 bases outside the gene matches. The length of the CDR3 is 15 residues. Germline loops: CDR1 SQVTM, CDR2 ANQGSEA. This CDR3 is CSLNQGARNTGELFF. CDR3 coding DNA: TGCAGCCTAAACCAGGGGGCCCGGAACACCGGGGAGCTGTTTTTT.

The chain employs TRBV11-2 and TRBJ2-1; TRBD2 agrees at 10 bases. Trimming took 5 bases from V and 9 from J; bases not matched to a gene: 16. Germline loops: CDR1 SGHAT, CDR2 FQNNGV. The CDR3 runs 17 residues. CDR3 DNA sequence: TGTGCCAGCAGCCCTTCGCCCGGGCTAGCGGGAGTAGGTGAGCAGTTCTTC. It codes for CASSPSPGLAGVGEQFF.

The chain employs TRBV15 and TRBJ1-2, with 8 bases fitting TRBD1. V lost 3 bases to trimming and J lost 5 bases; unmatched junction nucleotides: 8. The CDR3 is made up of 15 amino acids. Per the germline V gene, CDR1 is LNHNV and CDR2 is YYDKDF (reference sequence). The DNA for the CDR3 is TGTGCCACCAGCAGCCCAACAGGGGGATTTTATGGCTACACCTTC. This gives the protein CATSSPTGGFYGYTF. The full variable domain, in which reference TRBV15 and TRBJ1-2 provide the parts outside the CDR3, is DAMVIQNPRYQVTQFGKPVTLSCSQTLNHNVMYWYQQKSSQAPKLLFHYYDKDFNNEADTPDNFQSRRPNTSFCFLDIRSPGLGDTAMYLCATSSPTGGFYGYTFGSGTRLTVV.

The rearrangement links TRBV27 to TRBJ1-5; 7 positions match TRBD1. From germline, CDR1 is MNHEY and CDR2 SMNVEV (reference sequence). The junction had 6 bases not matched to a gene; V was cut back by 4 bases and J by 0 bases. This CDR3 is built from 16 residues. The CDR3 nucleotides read TGTGCCAGCAGTTCTTCAGGGGGGGATAGCAATCAGCCCCAGCATTTT. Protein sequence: CASSSSGGDSNQPQHF.

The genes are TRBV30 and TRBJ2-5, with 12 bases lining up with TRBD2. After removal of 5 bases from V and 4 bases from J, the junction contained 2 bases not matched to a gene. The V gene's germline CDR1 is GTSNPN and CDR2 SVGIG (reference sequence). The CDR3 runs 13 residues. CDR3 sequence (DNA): TGTGCCTGGGAACTAGCGGGAGGAGAGACCCAGTACTTC. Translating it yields CAWELAGGETQYF.

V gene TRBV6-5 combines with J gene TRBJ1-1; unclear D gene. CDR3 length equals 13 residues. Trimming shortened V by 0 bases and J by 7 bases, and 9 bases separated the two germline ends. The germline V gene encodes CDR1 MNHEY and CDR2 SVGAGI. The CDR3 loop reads CASSYSRTDEAFF. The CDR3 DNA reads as TGTGCCAGCAGTTACTCGCGGACTGATGAAGCTTTCTTT.

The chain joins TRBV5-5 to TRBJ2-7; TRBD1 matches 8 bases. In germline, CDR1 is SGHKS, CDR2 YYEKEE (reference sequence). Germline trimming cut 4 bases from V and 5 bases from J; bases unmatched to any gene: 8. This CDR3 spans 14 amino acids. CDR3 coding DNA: TGTGCCAGCAGCGGTCGGACAGGGCAGAACGAGCAGTACTTC. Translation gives CASSGRTGQNEQYF. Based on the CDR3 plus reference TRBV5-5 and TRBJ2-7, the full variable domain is DAGVTQSPTHLIKTRGQQVTLRCSPISGHKSVSWYQQVLGQGPQFIFQYYEKEERGRGNFPDRFSARQFPNYSSELNVNALLLGDSALYLCASSGRTGQNEQYFGPGTRLTVT.

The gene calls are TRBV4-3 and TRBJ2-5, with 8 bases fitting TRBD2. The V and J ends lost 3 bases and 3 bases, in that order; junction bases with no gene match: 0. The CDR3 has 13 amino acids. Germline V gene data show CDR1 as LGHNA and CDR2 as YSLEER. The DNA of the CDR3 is TGCGCCAGCAGCCACGGGGGGGAAGAGACCCAGTACTTC. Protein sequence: CASSHGGEETQYF.

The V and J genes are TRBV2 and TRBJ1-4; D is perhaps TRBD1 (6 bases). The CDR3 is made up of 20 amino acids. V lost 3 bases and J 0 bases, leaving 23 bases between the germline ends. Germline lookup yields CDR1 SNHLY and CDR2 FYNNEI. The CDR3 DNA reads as TGTGCCAGCAGTGATCCCGGGGGGCGCGGAGTTAGGGCAACTAATGAAAAACTGTTTTTT. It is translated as CASSDPGGRGVRATNEKLFF.

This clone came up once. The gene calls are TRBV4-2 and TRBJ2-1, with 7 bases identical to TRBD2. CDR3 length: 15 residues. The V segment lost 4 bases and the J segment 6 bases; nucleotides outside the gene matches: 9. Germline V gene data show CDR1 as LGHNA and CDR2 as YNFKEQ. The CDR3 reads CASSPPAGDSNEQFF. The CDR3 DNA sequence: TGTGCCAGCAGCCCTCCGGCGGGAGATAGCAATGAGCAGTTCTTC.

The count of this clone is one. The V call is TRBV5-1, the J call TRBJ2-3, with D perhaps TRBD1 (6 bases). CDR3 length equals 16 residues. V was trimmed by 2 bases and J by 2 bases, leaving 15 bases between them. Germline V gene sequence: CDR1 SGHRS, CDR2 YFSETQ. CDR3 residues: CASSFPRDTSTDTQYF. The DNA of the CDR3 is TGCGCCAGCAGCTTCCCCCGGGACACCTCCACAGATACGCAGTATTTT.

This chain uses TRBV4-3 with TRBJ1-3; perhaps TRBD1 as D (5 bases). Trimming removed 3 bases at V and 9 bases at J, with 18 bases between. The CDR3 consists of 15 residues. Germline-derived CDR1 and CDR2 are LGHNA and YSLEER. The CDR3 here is CASSQLYRTLGTIYF. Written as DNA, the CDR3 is TGCGCCAGCAGCCAGCTCTACAGGACCCTGGGCACCATATATTTT.

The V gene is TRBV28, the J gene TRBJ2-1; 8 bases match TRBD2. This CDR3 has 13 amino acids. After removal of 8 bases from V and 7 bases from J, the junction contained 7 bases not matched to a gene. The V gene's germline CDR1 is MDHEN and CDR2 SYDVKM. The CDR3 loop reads CASVAGGVNEQFF. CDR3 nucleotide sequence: TGTGCCAGCGTGGCGGGAGGAGTGAATGAGCAGTTCTTC.

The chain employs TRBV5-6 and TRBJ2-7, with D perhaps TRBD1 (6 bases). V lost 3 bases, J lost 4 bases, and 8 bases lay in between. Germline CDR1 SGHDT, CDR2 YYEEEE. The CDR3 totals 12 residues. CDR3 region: CASSSRGYEQYF. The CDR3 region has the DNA TGTGCCAGCAGCTCCAGGGGTTACGAGCAGTACTTC.

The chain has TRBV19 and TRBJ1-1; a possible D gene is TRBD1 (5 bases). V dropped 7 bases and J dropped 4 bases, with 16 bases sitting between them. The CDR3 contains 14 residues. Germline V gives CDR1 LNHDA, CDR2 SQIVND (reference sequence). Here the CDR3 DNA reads TGTGCCAGTACGCCCCAGGGATTTCCCACTGAAGCTTTCTTT. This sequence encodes CASTPQGFPTEAFF.

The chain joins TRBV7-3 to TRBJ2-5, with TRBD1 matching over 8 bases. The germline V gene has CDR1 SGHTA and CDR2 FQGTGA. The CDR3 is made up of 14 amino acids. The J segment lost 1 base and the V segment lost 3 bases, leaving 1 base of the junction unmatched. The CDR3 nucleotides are TGTGCCAGCAGCTTGGACAGGGTCCAAGAGACCCAGTACTTC. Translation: CASSLDRVQETQYF.

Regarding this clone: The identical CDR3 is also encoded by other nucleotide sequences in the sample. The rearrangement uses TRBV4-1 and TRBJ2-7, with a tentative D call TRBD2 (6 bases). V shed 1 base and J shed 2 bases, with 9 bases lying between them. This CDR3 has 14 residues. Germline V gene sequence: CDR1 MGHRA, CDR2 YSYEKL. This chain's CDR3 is CASSQVSGTYEQYF. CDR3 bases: TGCGCCAGCAGCCAAGTTAGCGGTACCTACGAGCAGTACTTC.

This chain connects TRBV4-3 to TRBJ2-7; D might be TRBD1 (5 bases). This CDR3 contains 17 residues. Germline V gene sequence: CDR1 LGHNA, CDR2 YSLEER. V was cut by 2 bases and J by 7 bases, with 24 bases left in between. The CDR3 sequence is CASSQTRTLLGQGEQYF. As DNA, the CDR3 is TGCGCCAGCAGCCAAACCCGGACACTTCTAGGGCAGGGAGAGCAGTACTTC.

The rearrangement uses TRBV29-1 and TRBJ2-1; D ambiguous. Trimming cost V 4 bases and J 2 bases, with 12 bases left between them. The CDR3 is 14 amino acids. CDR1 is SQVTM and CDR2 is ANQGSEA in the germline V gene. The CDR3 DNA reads TGCAGCGTTGCCGACACCTCTCCCTACAATGAGCAGTTCTTC. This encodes CSVADTSPYNEQFF.

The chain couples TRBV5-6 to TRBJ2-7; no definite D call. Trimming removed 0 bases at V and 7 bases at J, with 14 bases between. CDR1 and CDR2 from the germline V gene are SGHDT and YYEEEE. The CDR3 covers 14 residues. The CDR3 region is CASSLGARMGEQYF. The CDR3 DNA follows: TGTGCCAGCAGCTTGGGGGCGCGTATGGGTGAGCAGTACTTC.

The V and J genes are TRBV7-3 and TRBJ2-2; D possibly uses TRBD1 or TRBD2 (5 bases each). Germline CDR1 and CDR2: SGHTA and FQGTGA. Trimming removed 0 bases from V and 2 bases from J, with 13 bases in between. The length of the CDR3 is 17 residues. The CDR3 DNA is TGTGCCAGCAGCTTAACGTCGGGGACCACCAACACCGGGGAGCTGTTTTTT. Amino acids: CASSLTSGTTNTGELFF.

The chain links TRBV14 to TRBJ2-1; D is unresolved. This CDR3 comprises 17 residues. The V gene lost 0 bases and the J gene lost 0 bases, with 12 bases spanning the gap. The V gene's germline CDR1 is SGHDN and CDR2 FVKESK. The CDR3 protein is CASSQDILEFSYNEQFF. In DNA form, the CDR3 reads TGTGCCAGCAGCCAAGATATCCTAGAGTTCTCCTACAATGAGCAGTTCTTC.

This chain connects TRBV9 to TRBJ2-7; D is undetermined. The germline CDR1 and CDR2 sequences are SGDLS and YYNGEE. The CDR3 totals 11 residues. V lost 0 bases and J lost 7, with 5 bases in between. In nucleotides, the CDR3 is TGTGCCAGCAGCGTAGCCGAAGAGCAGTACTTC. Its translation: CASSVAEEQYF.

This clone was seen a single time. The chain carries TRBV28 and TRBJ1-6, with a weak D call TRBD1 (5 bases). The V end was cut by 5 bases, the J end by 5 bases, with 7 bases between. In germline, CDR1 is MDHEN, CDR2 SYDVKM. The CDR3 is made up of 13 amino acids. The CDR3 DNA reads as TGTGCCAGCAGTCTCAGGGATAATTCACCCCTCCACTTT. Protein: CASSLRDNSPLHF.

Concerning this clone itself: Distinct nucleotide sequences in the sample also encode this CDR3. The CDR3 spells CASSLRASGTYEQYF. The DNA for the CDR3 is TGTGCCAGCAGTTTAAGGGCTAGCGGGACTTACGAGCAGTACTTC. This chain connects TRBV27 to TRBJ2-7; 9 bases map to TRBD2. The germline V gene has CDR1 MNHEY and CDR2 SMNVEV (reference sequence). The ends lost 2 bases at V and 4 bases at J; junction bases unmatched: 6. This CDR3 region has 15 residues.